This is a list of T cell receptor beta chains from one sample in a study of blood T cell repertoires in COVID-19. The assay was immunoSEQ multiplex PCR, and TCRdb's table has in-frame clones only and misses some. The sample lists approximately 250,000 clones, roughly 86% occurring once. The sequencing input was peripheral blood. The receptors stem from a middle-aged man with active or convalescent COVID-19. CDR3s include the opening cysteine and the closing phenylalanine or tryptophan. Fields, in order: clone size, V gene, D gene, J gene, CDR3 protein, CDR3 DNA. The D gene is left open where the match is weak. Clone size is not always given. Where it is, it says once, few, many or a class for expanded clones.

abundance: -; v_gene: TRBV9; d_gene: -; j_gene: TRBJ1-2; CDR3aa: CASSVLSNYGYTF; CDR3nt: TGTGCCAGCAGCGTGCTCAGTAACTATGGCTACACCTTC
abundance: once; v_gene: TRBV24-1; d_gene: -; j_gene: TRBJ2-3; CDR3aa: CATSVAGAPGTQYF; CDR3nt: TGTGCCACCAGTGTTGCGGGGGCCCCAGGTACGCAGTATTTT
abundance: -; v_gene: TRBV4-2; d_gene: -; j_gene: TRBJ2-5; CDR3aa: CASSPRVEETQYF; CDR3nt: TGTGCCAGCAGCCCCCGAGTAGAAGAGACCCAGTACTTC
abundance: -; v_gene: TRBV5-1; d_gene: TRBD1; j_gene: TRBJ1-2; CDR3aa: CASSSDGQGTVSGYTF; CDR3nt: TGCGCCAGCAGCTCCGATGGACAGGGAACGGTCTCCGGCTACACCTTC
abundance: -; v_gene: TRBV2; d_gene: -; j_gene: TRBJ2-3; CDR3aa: CASSLRGSGDPDTQYF; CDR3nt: TGTGCCAGCAGTCTTCGGGGTAGCGGAGATCCAGATACGCAGTATTTT
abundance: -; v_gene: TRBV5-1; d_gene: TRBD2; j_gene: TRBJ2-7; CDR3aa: CASSLLLAGPYEQYF; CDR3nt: TGCGCCAGCAGCTTGTTGCTAGCGGGACCCTACGAGCAGTACTTC
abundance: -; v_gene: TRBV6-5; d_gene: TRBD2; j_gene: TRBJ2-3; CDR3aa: CASRTRGDTQYF; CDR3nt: TGTGCCAGCCGGACTAGAGGAGATACGCAGTATTTT
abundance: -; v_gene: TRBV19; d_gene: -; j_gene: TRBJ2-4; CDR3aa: CASSIVGGIQYF; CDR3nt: TGTGCCAGTAGTATAGTAGGGGGCATTCAGTACTTC
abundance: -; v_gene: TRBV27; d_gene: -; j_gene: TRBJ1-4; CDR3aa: CASSSPVANEKLFF; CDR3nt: TGTGCCAGCAGTTCGCCGGTAGCTAATGAAAAACTGTTTTTT
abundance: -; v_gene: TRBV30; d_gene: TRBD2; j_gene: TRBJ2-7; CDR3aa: CAWTPGLAGVEQYF; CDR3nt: TGTGCCTGGACCCCGGGACTAGCGGGGGTGGAGCAGTACTTC
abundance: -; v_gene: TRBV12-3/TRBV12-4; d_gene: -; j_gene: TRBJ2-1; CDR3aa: CASSFPGEQFF; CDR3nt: TGTGCCAGCAGTTTTCCGGGTGAGCAGTTCTTC
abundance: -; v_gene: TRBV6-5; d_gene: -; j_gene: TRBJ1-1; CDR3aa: CASSYEGNTEAFF; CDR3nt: TGTGCCAGCAGTTACGAGGGGAACACTGAAGCTTTCTTT
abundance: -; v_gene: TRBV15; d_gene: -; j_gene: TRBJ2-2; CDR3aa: CATSPSGNTGELFF; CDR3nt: TGTGCCACCAGCCCTTCGGGAAACACCGGGGAGCTGTTTTTT
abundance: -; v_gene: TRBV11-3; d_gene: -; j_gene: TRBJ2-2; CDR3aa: CASSLSRASRYTGELFF; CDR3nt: TGTGCCAGCAGCTTATCCAGAGCTAGCAGATACACCGGGGAGCTGTTTTTT
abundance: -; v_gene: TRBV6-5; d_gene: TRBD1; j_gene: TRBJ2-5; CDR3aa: CASSQDREETQYF; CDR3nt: TGTGCCAGCAGTCAGGACAGGGAGGAGACCCAGTACTTC
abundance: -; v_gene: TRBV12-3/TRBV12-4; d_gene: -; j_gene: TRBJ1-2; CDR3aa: CASRGGRFYGYTF; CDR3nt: TGTGCCAGCAGGGGGGGACGGTTCTATGGCTACACCTTC
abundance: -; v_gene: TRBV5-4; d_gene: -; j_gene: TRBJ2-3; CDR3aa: CASSLKGGGTDTQYF; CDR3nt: TGTGCCAGCAGCTTGAAGGGGGGGGGCACAGATACGCAGTATTTT
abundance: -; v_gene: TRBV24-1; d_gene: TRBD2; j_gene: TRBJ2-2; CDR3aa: CATSDPAGGGTGELFF; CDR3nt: TGTGCCACCAGTGATCCAGCGGGGGGAGGCACCGGGGAGCTGTTTTTT
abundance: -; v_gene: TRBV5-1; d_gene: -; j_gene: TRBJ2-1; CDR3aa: CASSLTSREQFF; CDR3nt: TGCGCCAGCAGCTTGACGTCGCGGGAGCAGTTCTTC
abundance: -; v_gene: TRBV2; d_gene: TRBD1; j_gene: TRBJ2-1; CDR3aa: CASQTGVGAYNEQFF; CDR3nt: TGTGCCAGTCAGACAGGGGTGGGGGCCTACAATGAGCAGTTCTTC
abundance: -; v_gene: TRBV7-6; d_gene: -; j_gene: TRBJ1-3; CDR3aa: CASSRDISGNTIYF; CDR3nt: TGTGCCAGCAGCAGGGACATCTCTGGAAACACCATATATTTT
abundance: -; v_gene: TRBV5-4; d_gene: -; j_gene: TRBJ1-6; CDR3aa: CASSFRGGNSPLHF; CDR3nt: TGTGCCAGCAGTTTCAGGGGCGGAAATTCACCCCTCCACTTT
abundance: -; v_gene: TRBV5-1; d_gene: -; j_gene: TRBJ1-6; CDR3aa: CASSKTGYNSPLHF; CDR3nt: TGCGCCAGCAGCAAAACAGGCTATAATTCACCCCTCCACTTT
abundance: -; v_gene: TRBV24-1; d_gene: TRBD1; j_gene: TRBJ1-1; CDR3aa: CATGPGQRMNTEAFF; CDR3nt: TGTGCCACGGGGCCGGGACAGAGAATGAACACTGAAGCTTTCTTT
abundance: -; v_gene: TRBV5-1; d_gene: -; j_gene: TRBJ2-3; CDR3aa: CASSLGLADNTDTQYF; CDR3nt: TGCGCCAGCAGCCTGGGGCTGGCGGACAACACAGATACGCAGTATTTT
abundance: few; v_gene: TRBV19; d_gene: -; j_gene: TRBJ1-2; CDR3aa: CASSETANYGYTF; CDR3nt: TGTGCCAGTAGTGAGACAGCAAACTATGGCTACACCTTC
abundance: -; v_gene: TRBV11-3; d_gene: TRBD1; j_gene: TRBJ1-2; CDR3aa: CASSFRTGAAVGGYTF; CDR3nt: TGTGCCAGCAGCTTTCGGACAGGGGCCGCGGTGGGTGGCTACACCTTC
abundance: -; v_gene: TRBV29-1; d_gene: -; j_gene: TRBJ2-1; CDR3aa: CSVPSEGVSYNEQFF; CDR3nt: TGCAGCGTCCCATCCGAGGGAGTCTCCTACAATGAGCAGTTCTTC
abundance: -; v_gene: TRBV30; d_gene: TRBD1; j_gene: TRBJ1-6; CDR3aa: CAWMPRTGPGGPLHF; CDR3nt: TGTGCCTGGATGCCCCGGACAGGCCCAGGGGGACCCCTCCACTTT
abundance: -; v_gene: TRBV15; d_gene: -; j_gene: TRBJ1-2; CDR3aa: CATRGPGNYGYTF; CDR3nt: TGTGCCACCAGGGGCCCGGGGAACTATGGCTACACCTTC
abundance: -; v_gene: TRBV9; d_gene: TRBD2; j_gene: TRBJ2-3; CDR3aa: CASSVTETSGGAGTQYF; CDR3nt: TGTGCCAGCAGCGTTACAGAGACTAGCGGGGGGGCCGGTACGCAGTATTTT
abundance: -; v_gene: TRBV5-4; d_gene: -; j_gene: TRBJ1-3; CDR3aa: CASSLGGWAGGNTIYF; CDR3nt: TGTGCCAGCAGCTTGGGTGGCTGGGCCGGAGGAAACACCATATATTTT
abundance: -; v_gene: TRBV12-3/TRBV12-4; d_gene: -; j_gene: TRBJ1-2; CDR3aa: CASSEANYGYTF; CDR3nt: TGTGCCAGCAGCGAAGCGAACTATGGCTACACCTTC
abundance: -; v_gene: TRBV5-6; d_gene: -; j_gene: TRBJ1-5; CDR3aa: CASSLGQNSNQPQHF; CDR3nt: TGTGCCAGCAGCTTGGGTCAGAATAGCAATCAGCCCCAGCATTTT
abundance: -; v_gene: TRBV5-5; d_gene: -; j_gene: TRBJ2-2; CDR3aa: CASSLWAGNTGELFF; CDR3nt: TGTGCCAGCAGCTTATGGGCGGGCAACACCGGGGAGCTGTTTTTT
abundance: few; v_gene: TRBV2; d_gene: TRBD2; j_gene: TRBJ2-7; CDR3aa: CASSEGGGGSYEQYF; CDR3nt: TGTGCCAGCAGTGAAGGGGGCGGGGGTTCCTACGAGCAGTACTTC
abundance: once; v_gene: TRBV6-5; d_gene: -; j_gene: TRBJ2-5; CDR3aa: CASSDTGTETQYF; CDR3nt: TGTGCCAGCAGCGATACAGGGACAGAGACCCAGTACTTC
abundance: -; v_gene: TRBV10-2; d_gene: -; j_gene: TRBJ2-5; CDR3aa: CASSETSGETQYF; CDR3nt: TGCGCCAGCAGTGAGACTAGTGGGGAGACCCAGTACTTC
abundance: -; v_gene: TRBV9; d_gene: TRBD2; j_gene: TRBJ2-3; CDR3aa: CASSVDPRLAGGADTQYF; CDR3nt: TGTGCCAGCAGCGTAGACCCCCGGCTAGCGGGAGGTGCAGATACGCAGTATTTT
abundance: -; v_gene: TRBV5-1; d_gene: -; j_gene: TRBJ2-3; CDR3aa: CASSSNFRGTQYF; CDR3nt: TGCGCCAGCAGCTCCAACTTTCGGGGTACGCAGTATTTT
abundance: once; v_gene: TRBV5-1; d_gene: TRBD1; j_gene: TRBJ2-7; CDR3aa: CASSWGQGREQYF; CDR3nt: TGCGCCAGCAGCTGGGGACAGGGACGCGAGCAGTACTTC
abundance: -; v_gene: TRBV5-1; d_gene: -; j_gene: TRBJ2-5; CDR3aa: CASSPGETQYF; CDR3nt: TGCGCCAGCAGCCCGGGGGAGACCCAGTACTTC
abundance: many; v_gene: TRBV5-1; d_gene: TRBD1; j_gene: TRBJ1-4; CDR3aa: CASSSLPGQINEKLFF; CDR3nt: TGCGCCAGCAGCTCTTTACCGGGACAGATAAATGAAAAACTGTTTTTT
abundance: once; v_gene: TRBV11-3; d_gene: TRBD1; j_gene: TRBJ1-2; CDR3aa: CASSFGDRFGYGYTF; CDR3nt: TGTGCCAGCAGCTTTGGGGACAGATTTGGTTATGGCTACACCTTC
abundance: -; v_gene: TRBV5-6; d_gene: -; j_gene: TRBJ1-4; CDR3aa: CASSPRAGTEKLFF; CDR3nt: TGTGCCAGCAGCCCGAGGGCGGGAACGGAAAAACTGTTTTTT
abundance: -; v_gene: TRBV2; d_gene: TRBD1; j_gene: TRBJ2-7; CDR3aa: CASRGATGGAGEQYF; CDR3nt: TGTGCCAGCAGGGGAGCAACAGGGGGCGCGGGGGAGCAGTACTTC
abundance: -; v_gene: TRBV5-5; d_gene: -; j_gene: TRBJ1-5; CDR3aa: CASNLGGFSNQPQHF; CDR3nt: TGTGCCAGCAACCTGGGAGGGTTTAGCAATCAGCCCCAGCATTTT
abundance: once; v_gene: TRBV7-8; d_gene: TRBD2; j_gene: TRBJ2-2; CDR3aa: CASSPTLTSGWTNTGELFF; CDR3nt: TGTGCCAGCAGTCCCACCTTGACTAGCGGCTGGACGAACACCGGGGAGCTGTTTTTT
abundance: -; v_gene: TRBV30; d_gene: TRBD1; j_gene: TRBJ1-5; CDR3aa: CACSVGAGGSNQPQHF; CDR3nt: TGTGCCTGCTCTGTGGGGGCAGGGGGAAGCAATCAGCCCCAGCATTTT
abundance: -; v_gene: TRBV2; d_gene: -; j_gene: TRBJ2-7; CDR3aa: CANKGGTYEQYF; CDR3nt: TGTGCCAACAAAGGAGGGACCTACGAGCAGTACTTC
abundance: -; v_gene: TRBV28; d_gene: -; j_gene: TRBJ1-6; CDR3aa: CASSRGSSYNSPLHF; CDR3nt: TGTGCCAGCAGTCGAGGGAGCTCCTATAATTCACCCCTCCACTTT
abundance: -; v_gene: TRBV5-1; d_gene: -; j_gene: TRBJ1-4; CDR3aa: CASSLGGIAGGKLFF; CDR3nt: TGCGCCAGCAGCTTGGGGGGGATTGCAGGAGGGAAACTGTTTTTT
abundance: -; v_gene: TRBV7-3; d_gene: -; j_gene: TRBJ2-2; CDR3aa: CASSEQGTGELFF; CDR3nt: TGTGCCAGCAGCGAACAGGGCACCGGGGAGCTGTTTTTT
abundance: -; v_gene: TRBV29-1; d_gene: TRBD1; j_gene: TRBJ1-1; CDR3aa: CSGRGRSDTEAFF; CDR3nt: TGCAGCGGCAGGGGGCGGTCGGACACTGAAGCTTTCTTT
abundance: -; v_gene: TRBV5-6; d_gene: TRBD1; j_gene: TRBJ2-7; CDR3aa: CASSLTPGGVEQYF; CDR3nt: TGTGCCAGCAGCTTGACCCCAGGGGGCGTCGAGCAGTACTTC
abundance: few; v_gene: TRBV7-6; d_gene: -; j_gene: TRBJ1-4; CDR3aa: CASSLSGNEKLFF; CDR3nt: TGTGCCAGCAGCTTATCCGGTAATGAAAAACTGTTTTTT